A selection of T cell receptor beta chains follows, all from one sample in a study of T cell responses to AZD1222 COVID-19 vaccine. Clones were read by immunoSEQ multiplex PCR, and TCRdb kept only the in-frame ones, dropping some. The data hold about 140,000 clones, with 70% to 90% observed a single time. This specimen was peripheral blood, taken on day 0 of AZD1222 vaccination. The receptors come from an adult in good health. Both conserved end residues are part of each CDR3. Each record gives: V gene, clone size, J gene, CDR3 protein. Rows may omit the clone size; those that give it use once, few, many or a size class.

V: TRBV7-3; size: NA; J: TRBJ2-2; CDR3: CASSLSYTGELFF
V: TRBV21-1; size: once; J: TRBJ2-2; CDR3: CASFLAGNVSTGELFF
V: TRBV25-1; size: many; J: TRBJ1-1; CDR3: CASRSGNTEAFF
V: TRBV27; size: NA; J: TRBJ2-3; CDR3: CASSWGQGTDTQYF
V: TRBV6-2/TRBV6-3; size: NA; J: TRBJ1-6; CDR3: CASSFSHARAGTVPLHF
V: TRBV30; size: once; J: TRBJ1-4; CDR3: CAWSVSLGGVATNEKLFF
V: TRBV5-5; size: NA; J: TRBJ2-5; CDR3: CASTRLTLEQETQYF
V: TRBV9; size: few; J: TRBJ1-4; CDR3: CASSVDQGATNEKLFF
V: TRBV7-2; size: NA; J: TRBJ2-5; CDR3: CASSLARRETQYF
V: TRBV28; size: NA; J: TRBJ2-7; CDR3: CASRGLAGAYEQYF
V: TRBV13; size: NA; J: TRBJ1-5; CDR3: CASSLGQERQPQHF
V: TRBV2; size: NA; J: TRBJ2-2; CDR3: CASRVGLVFGELFF
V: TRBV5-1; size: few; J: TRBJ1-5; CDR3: CASSLGDRVGNQPQHF
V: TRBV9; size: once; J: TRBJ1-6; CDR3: CASSRGTGLSPLHF
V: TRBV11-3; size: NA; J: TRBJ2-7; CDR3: CASSLAGYEQYF
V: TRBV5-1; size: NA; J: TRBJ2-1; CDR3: CASSQQAGEQFF
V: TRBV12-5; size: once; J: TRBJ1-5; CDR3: CASGLALHQPQHF
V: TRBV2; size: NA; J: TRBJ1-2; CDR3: CASSGAGQGEGYTF
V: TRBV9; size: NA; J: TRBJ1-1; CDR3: CASSVEKGTEAFF
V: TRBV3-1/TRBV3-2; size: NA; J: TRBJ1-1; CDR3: CASSQSSGGGRTEAFF
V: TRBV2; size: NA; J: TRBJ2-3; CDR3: CASRGSSVKGDTQYF
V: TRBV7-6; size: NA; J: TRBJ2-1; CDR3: CASSRRAGGSNEQFF
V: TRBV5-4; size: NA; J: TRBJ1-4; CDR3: CASSESKGPRNEKLFF
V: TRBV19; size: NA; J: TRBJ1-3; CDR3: CASSMSDLGNTIYF
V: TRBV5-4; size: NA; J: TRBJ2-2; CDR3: CASSPPSGRAGGELFF
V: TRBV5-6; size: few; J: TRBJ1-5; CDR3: CASSTSGQGAPQPQHF
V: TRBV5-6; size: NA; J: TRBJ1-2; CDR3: CASFDRANYGYTF
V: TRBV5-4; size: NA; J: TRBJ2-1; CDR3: CASSSPGAGRFPYNEQFF
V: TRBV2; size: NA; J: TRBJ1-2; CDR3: CASSVRGNYGYTF
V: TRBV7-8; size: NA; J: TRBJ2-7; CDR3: CASSLGGAYGEQYF
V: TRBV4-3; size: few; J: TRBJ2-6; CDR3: CASSQDRGSGANVLTF
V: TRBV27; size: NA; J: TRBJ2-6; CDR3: CASSLSGGANVLTF
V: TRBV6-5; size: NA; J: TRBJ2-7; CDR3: CATLTENYEQYF
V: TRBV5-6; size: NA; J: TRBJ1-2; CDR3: CASSLGSVSNYGYTF
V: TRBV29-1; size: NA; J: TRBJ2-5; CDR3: CSDLSFGTGPVGETQYF
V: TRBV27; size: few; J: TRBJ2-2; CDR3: CASSLSRRNTGELFF
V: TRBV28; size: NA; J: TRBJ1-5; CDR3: CASRNREFNSNQPQHF
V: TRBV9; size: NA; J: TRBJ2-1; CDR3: CASSGTGTYNEQFF
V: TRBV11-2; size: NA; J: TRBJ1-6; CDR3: CASRGRDGYNSPLHF
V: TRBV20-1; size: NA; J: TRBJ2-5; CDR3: CSAGEMETQYF
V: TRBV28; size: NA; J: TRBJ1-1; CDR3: CASSLSPPGGRAEAFF
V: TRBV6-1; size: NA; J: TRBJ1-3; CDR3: CASSESAEGPGNTIYF
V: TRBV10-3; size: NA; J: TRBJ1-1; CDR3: CAISGGQELNTEAFF
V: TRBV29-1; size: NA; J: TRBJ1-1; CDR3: CSVRQGNTEAFF
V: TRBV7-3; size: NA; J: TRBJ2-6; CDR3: CASSFEGGFPSGANVLTF
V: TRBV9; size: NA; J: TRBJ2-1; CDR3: CASSVGGQELYNEQFF
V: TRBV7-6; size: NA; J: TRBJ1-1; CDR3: CASSFGAVNTEAFF
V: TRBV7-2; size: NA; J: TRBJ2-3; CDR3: CASSLGRLAGATDTQYF
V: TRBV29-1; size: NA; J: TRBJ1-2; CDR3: CSVQRGGLSGYTF
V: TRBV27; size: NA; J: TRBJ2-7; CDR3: CASRRSGEPAYVYGQYF
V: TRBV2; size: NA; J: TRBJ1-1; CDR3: CASSDGRPEAFF
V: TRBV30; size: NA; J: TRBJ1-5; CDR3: CAWSPLGGQYNQPQHF
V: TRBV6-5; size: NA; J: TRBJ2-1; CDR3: CASSRSGTGAEQFF
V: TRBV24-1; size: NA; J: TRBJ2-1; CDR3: CATSTRQGREQNEQFF
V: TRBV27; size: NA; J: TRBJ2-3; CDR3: CASSFQRLRDRGLTDTQYF